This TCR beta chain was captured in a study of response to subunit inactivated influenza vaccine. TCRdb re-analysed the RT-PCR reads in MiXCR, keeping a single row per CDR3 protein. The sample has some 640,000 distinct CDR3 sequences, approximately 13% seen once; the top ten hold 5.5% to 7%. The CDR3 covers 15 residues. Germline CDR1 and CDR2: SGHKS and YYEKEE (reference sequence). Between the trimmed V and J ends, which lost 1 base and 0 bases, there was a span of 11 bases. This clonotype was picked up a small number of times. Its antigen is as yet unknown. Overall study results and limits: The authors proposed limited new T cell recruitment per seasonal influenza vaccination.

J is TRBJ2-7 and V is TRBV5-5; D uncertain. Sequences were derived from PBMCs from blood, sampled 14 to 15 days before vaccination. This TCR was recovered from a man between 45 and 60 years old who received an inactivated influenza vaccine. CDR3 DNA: TGTGCCAGCAGCTTGATGACGGTAAGCTCCTACGAGCAGTACTTC. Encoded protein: CASSLMTVSSYEQYF.